The rows below give T cell receptor beta chains drawn from one sample of a study of control samples from healthy donors and cancer patients. Clones were sequenced by immunoSEQ multiplex PCR, and TCRdb holds only the in-frame ones, with some missing. Of approximately 100,000 clones in the sample, approximately 78% were seen once. Material: blood. The receptors derive from a man aged 60-69 years in good health. The CDR3 runs from the conserved cysteine through the conserved F or W. The order of the fields is J gene, V gene, D gene, clone size, CDR3 protein, CDR3 DNA. D genes are given only for firm matches. Size values are once, few and many counts, or a class for expanded clones, and some rows have none.

TRBJ1-1 TRBV6-5 . . CASSLTGFNTEAFF TGTGCCAGCAGCCTCACGGGCTTCAACACTGAAGCTTTCTTT
TRBJ1-5 TRBV21-1 . . CASTPKEQEGTGNQPQHF TGTGCCAGCACCCCGAAAGAACAGGAGGGTACCGGAAATCAGCCCCAGCATTTT
TRBJ2-7 TRBV5-1 TRBD1 . CASSLTGTGGPKLSYEQYF TGCGCCAGCAGCTTGACCGGGACAGGGGGCCCCAAACTCTCCTACGAGCAGTACTTC
TRBJ1-6 TRBV9 . . CASSVEGRSYNSPLHF TGTGCCAGCAGCGTAGAAGGCAGATCCTATAATTCACCCCTCCACTTT
TRBJ2-3 TRBV4-1 TRBD2 . CASSQFPSGGATDTQYF TGCGCCAGCAGCCAATTCCCATCGGGAGGGGCAACAGATACGCAGTATTTT
TRBJ2-5 TRBV18 . . CASSPPRRDGQETQYF TGTGCCAGCTCACCGCCCCGGCGAGATGGACAAGAGACCCAGTACTTC
TRBJ2-7 TRBV5-1 . . CASSLNRDLEQYF TGCGCCAGCAGCTTGAACAGAGACCTCGAGCAGTACTTC
TRBJ1-2 TRBV3-1/TRBV3-2 TRBD1 . CASSQESGGLYGYTF TGTGCCAGCAGCCAAGAATCAGGGGGTCTGTATGGCTACACCTTC
TRBJ1-5 TRBV10-3 TRBD1 . CAISAGTDVNQPQHF TGTGCCATCAGTGCGGGGACAGACGTCAATCAGCCCCAGCATTTT
TRBJ1-3 TRBV30 . . CAWLQRLGTIYF TGTGCCTGGCTACAAAGGTTAGGCACCATATATTTT
TRBJ2-7 TRBV4-2 TRBD2 . CASSLSGVSYEQYF TGTGCCAGCAGCCTTAGCGGGGTCTCCTACGAGCAGTACTTC
TRBJ1-4 TRBV7-9 . . CASSLAPTGVYEKLFF TGTGCCAGCAGCTTAGCCCCGACCGGGGTATATGAAAAACTGTTTTTT
TRBJ1-1 TRBV4-1 . . CASSQDGGGRTEAFF TGCGCCAGCAGCCAAGATGGGGGGGGCCGGACTGAAGCTTTCTTT
TRBJ1-2 TRBV9 . . CASSVSSPPYGYTF TGTGCCAGCAGCGTATCAAGCCCCCCCTATGGCTACACCTTC
TRBJ1-1 TRBV7-9 . once CASSRPLGQGLVTAFF TGTGCCAGCAGCCGCCCGTTAGGGCAGGGTCTAGTTACAGCTTTCTTT
TRBJ1-2 TRBV3-1/TRBV3-2 . . CASKTGSYGYTF TGTGCCAGCAAAACCGGGAGCTATGGCTACACCTTC
TRBJ2-3 TRBV7-2 . . CASSYGGPGRDTQYF TGTGCCAGCAGCTACGGGGGGCCGGGGCGGGATACGCAGTATTTT
TRBJ2-7 TRBV2 . . CASSESPDYEQYF TGTGCCAGCAGTGAAAGCCCAGACTACGAGCAGTACTTC
TRBJ2-3 TRBV18 TRBD2 . CASSRTMAGGTDTQYF TGTGCCAGCTCACGTACTATGGCGGGGGGAACAGATACGCAGTATTTT
TRBJ1-4 TRBV13 . . CASSFRDSRLLATNEKLFF TGTGCCAGCAGCTTTCGAGACAGTCGTCTCCTAGCAACTAATGAAAAACTGTTTTTT
TRBJ2-2 TRBV6-5 TRBD2 . CASRTSGSGTGELFF TGTGCCAGCAGAACTAGCGGGAGTGGAACCGGGGAGCTGTTTTTT
TRBJ2-6 TRBV13 . . CASSLGNPGANVLTF TGTGCCAGCAGCCTGGGAAATCCTGGGGCCAACGTCCTGACTTTC
TRBJ2-1 TRBV28 . . CASSPPTSYNEQFF TGTGCCAGCAGTCCCCCGACTAGCTACAATGAGCAGTTCTTC
TRBJ1-3 TRBV4-2 . . CASSQDGVYSGNTIYF TGTGCCAGCAGCCAAGATGGGGTCTACTCTGGAAACACCATATATTTT
TRBJ1-1 TRBV18 TRBD1 once CASSPGQLNTEAFF TGTGCCAGCTCACCGGGACAGTTGAACACTGAAGCTTTCTTT
TRBJ2-6 TRBV27 TRBD1 . CASSPRQGYSGANVLTF TGTGCCAGCAGTCCCCGACAGGGCTACTCTGGGGCCAACGTCCTGACTTTC
TRBJ1-6 TRBV9 . . CASSVGEVGVHSPLHF TGTGCCAGCAGCGTAGGGGAGGTTGGTGTGCATTCACCCCTCCACTTT
TRBJ2-4 TRBV20-1 . . CSASGSLWGDIQYF TGCAGTGCTAGTGGCAGCCTATGGGGGGACATTCAGTACTTC
TRBJ2-2 TRBV11-3 TRBD2 . CASSLEVGQRGPSTGELFF TGTGCCAGCAGCTTAGAAGTGGGCCAGCGGGGGCCCAGTACCGGGGAGCTGTTTTTT
TRBJ2-3 TRBV5-6 . . CASSPRGRADTQYF TGTGCCAGCAGTCCCCGTGGCAGGGCAGATACGCAGTATTTT
TRBJ1-2 TRBV28 . . CASNQKYGYTF TGTGCCAGCAACCAGAAGTATGGCTACACCTTC
TRBJ2-7 TRBV19 . . CASSSSYEQYF TGTGCCAGTAGTAGTTCCTACGAGCAGTACTTC
TRBJ1-1 TRBV28 . . CASSTGHTVEAFF TGTGCCAGCAGTACGGGGCACACCGTTGAAGCTTTCTTT
TRBJ1-4 TRBV4-1 . . CASSQDPGRVDRTSIKLFF TGCGCCAGCAGCCAAGATCCCGGTAGGGTGGATAGAACCAGTATAAAACTGTTTTTT
TRBJ1-1 TRBV5-1 . . CASSPDLMNTEAFF TGCGCCAGCAGCCCCGACCTCATGAACACTGAAGCTTTCTTT
TRBJ1-1 TRBV10-1 . . CASSPGTRTEAFF TGCGCCAGCAGCCCAGGGACTCGCACTGAAGCTTTCTTT